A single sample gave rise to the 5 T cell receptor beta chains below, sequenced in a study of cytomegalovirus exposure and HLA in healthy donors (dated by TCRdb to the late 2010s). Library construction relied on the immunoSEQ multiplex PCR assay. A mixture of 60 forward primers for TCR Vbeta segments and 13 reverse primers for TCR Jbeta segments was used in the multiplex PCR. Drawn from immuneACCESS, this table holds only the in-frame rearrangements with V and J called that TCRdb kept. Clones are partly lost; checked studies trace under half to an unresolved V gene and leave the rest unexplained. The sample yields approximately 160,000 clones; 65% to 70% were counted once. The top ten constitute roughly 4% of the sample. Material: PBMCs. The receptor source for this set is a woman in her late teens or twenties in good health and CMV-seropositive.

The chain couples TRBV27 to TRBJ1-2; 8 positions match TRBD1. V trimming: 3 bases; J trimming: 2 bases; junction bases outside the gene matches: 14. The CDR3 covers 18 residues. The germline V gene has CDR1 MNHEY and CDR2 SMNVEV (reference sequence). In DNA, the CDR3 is TGTGCCAGCAGTTTCGTGGCTCATTCCGGACAGGGAAACTATGGCTACACCTTC. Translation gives CASSFVAHSGQGNYGYTF.

The CDR3: CASSHRDIATNEKLFF. CDR3 in DNA: TGTGCCAGCTCACACCGGGACATTGCAACTAATGAAAAACTGTTTTTT. The chain is built from TRBV18 and TRBJ1-4, with a possible D match to TRBD1 (6 bases). Trimming cost V 4 bases and J 0 bases, with 12 bases left between them. Germline V gives CDR1 KGHSH, CDR2 LQKENI. The CDR3 spans 16 residues.

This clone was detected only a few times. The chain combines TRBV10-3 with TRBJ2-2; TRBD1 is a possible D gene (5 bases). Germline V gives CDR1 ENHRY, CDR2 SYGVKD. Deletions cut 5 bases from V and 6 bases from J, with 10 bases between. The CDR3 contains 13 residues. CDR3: CAISLRESGELFF. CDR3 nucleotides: TGTGCCATCAGTCTCAGGGAATCCGGGGAGCTGTTTTTT.

The CDR3 DNA sequence: TGTGCCAGCAGCTACTCAGGGGCCTATAATTCACCCCTCCACTTT. Its translation: CASSYSGAYNSPLHF. The J gene is TRBJ1-6, the V gene TRBV13; TRBD1 is a possible D gene (6 bases). CDR1 is PRHDT and CDR2 is FYEKMQ in the germline V gene (reference sequence). V was shortened by 4 bases and J by 2 bases, with 9 bases between the two germline ends. CDR3 length: 15 amino acids.

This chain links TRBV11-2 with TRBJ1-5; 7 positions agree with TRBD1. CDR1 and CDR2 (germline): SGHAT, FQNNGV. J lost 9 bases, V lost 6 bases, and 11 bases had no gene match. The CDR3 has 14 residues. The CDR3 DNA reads TGTGCCAGCAGTAAGACGACAGGGCTGGGGCCCCAGCATTTT. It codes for CASSKTTGLGPQHF. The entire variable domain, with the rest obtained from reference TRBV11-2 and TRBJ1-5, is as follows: EAGVAQSPRYKIIEKRQSVAFWCNPISGHATLYWYQQILGQGPKLLIQFQNNGVVDDSQLPKDRFSAERLKGVDSTLKIQPAKLEDSAVYLCASSKTTGLGPQHFGDGTRLSIL.